This T cell receptor beta chain was profiled in a study of T-cell memory formation after mild COVID-19. Study as a whole: Among the donors, TCR clusters were largely specific to each donor. Study outcomes and limitations: There was a balanced CD4/CD8 profile in clones contracting day 15 to 85, and later expanders leaned CD4+. The main location of contracting CD4+ clones was CM and EM, and that of contracting CD8+ clones was EMRA.

V was trimmed by 0 bases and J by 5 bases, leaving 17 bases between them. Germline V gives CDR1 MNHEY, CDR2 SVGEGT. This CDR3 contains 16 residues. MiXCR, applied by TCRdb to the 5' RACE reads, yields one record per CDR3 protein. This sample has around 420,000 distinct CDR3 sequences, with roughly 26% found just once. This clonotype was seen only a few times. Antigen unknown. The sample was PBMCs or a T cell subset sorted from them (not recorded which). The chain is built from TRBV6-2 or TRBV6-3 and TRBJ2-7, with D possibly TRBD1 on 6 matching bases. The clonotype comes from an adult woman who had mild COVID-19 (a few samples of this study predate the infection). Cell type and time point are not known. The CDR3 sequence is CASSYSRDTLEDEQYF. The CDR3 DNA reads as TGTGCCAGCAGTTACTCCCGGGACACCCTTGAGGACGAGCAGTACTTC.